Only a few counts were recorded for the clone carrying this T cell receptor (beta chain). Its target is not known. The germline CDR1 and CDR2 sequences are SGHDT and YYEEEE. The CDR3 contains 17 residues. Trimming at V came to 3 bases and at J to 0 bases, leaving 9 bases not matched to a gene. Method: immunoSEQ multiplex PCR; TCRdb's copy keeps in-frame clones and lacks some. The sample includes more than 140,000 clones, less than 80% of them seen just once. Each patient relapsed following autologous stem cell transplantation, and prior brentuximab vedotin exposure differed. Patients' outcomes at their best amounted to complete response, partial response or progressive disease. This record comes from a study of PD-1 blockade in classical Hodgkin lymphoma. General study findings and limits: Newly diagnosed patients and complete responders had comparable diversity at baseline.

This chain uses TRBV5-6 with TRBJ1-5; 7 positions agree with TRBD1. Sample: peripheral blood mononuclear cells (PBMCs), taken before the second cycle of nivolumab. This sequence was found in a human donor with classical Hodgkin lymphoma. CDR3: CASSSWWGQSSNQPQHF. In DNA, the CDR3 is TGTGCCAGCAGCTCTTGGTGGGGACAGAGTAGCAATCAGCCCCAGCATTTT.